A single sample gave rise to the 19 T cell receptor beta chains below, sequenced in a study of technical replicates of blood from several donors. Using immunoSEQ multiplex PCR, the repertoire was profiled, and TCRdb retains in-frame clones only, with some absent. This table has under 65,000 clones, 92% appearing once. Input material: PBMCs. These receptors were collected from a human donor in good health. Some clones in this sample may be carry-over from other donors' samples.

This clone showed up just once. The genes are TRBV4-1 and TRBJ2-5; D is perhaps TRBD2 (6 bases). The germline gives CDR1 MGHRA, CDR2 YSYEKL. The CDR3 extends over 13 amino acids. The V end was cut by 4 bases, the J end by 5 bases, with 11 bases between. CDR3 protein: CASSPGTAETQYF. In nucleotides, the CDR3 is TGCGCCAGCAGCCCCGGGACTGCGGAGACCCAGTACTTC.

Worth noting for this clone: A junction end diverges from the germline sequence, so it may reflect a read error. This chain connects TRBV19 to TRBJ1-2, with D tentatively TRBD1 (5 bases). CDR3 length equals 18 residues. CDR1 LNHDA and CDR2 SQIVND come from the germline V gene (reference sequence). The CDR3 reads CASSIVGGRGVTNYGYTF. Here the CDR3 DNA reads TGTGCCAGTAGTATAGTTGGTGGTCGGGGGGTAACTAACTATGGCTACACTTTC.

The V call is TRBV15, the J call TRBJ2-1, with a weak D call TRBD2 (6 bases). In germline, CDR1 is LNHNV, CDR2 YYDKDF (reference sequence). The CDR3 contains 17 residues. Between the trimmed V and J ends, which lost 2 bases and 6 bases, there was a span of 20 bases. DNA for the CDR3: TGTGCCACCAGCAGATCCGCGATCTCTCGGGGGTCCAATGAGCAGTTCTTC. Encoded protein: CATSRSAISRGSNEQFF.

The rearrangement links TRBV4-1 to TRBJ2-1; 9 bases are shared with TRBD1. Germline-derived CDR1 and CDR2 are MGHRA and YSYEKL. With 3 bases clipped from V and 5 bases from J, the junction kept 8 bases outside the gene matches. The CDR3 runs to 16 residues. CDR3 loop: CASSQGPGQGNNEQFF. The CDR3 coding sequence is TGCGCCAGCAGCCAGGGGCCGGGACAGGGAAACAATGAGCAGTTCTTC.

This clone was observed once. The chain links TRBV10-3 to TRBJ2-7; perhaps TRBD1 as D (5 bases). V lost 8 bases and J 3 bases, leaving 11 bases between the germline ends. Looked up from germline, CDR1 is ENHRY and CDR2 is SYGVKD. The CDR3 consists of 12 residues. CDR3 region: CAIGQGDYEQYF. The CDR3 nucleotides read TGTGCCATCGGGCAGGGCGACTACGAGCAGTACTTC.

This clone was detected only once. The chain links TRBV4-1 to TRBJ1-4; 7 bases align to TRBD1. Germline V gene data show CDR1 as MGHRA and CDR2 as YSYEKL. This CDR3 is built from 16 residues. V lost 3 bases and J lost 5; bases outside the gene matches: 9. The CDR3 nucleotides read TGCGCCAGCAGCCAGGGTCAGGGACAGCGGAATGAAAAACTGTTTTTT. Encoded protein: CASSQGQGQRNEKLFF.

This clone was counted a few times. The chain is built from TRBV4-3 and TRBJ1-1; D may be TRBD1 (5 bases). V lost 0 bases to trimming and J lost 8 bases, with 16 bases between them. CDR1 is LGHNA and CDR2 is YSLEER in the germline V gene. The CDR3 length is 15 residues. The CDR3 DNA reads TGCGCCAGCAGCCAAGACAGGGCCCGGGGGTCGGAAGCTTTCTTT. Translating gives CASSQDRARGSEAFF.

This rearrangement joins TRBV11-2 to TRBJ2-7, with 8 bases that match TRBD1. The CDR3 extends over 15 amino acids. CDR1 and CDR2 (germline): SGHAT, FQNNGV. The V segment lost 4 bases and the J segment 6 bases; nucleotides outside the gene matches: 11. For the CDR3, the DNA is TGTGCCAGCAGCTCCAGCCTGGACAGGGCGGGCGAGCAGTACTTC. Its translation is CASSSSLDRAGEQYF.

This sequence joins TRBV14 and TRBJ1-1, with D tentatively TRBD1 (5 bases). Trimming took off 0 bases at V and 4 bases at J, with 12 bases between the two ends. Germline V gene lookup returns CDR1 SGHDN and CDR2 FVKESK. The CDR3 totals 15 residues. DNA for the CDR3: TGTGCCAGCAGCCAAGATTTTGGAGGGGTCACTGAAGCTTTCTTT. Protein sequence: CASSQDFGGVTEAFF.

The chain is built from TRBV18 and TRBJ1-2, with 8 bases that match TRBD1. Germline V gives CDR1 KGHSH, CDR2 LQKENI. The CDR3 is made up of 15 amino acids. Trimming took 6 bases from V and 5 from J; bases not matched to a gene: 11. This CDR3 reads CASSPKGQVNYGYTF. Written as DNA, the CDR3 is TGTGCCAGCTCTCCCAAGGGACAGGTGAATTATGGCTACACCTTC.

The DNA for the CDR3 is TGTGCCAGCAGCGATAGGCAGGGAGGTGAAAAACTGTTTTTT. Its translation: CASSDRQGGEKLFF. The chain carries TRBV7-6 and TRBJ1-4; D may be TRBD1 (5 bases). V was trimmed by 5 bases and J by 7 bases, leaving 14 bases between them. The length of the CDR3 is 14 residues. CDR1 is SGHVS, CDR2 FNYEAQ, per germline.

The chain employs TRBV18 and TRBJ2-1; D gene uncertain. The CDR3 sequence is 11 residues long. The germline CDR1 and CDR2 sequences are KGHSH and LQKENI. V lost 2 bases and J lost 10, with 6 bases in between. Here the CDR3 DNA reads TGTGCCAGCTCACCAGAACAAGAGCAGTTCTTC. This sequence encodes CASSPEQEQFF. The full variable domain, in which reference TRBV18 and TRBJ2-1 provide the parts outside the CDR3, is NAGVMQNPRHLVRRRGQEARLRCSPMKGHSHVYWYRQLPEEGLKFMVYLQKENIIDESGMPKERFSAEFPKEGPSILRIQQVVRGDSAAYFCASSPEQEQFFGPGTRLTVL.

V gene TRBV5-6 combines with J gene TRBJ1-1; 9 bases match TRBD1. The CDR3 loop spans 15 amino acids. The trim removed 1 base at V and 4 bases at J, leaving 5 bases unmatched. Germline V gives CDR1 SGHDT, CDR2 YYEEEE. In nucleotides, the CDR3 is TGTGCCAGCAGCTTGTATGGGACAGGGAGCACTGAAGCTTTCTTT. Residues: CASSLYGTGSTEAFF.

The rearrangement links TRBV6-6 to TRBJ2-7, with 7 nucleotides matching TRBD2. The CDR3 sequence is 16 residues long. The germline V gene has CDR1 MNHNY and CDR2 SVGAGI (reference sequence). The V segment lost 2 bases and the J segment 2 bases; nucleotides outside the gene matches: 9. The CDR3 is CASSYRRRERTYEQYF. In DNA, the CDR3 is TGTGCCAGCAGTTACCGCCGGCGGGAGAGGACCTACGAGCAGTACTTC.

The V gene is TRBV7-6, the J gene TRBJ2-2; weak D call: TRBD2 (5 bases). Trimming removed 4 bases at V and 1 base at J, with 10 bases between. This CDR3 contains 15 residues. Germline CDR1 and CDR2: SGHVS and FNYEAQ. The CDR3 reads CASSSGLLNTGELFF. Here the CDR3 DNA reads TGTGCCAGCAGCTCCGGACTTTTGAACACCGGGGAGCTGTTTTTT.

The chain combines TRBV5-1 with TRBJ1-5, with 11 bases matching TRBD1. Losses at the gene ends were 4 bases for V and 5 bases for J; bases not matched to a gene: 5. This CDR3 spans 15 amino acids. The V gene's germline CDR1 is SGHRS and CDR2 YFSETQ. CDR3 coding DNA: TGCGCCAGCAGCCGGACAGGGGGCGCTGATCAGCCCCAGCATTTT. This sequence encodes CASSRTGGADQPQHF. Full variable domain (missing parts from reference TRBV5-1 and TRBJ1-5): KAGVTQTPRYLIKTRGQQVTLSCSPISGHRSVSWYQQTPGQGLQFLFEYFSETQRNKGNFPGRFSGRQFSNSRSEMNVSTLELGDSALYLCASSRTGGADQPQHFGDGTRLSIL.

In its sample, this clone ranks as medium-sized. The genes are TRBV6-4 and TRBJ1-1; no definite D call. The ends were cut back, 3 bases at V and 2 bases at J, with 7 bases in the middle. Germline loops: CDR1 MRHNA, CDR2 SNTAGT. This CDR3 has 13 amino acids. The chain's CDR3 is CASSESGNTEAFF. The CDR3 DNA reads TGTGCCAGCAGTGAATCAGGAAACACTGAAGCTTTCTTT.

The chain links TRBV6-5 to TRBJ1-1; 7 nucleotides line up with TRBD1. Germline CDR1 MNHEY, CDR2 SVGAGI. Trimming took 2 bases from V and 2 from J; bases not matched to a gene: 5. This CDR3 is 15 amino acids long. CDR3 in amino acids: CASSYNRGGNTEAFF. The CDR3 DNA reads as TGTGCCAGCAGTTACAACAGGGGTGGAAACACTGAAGCTTTCTTT.

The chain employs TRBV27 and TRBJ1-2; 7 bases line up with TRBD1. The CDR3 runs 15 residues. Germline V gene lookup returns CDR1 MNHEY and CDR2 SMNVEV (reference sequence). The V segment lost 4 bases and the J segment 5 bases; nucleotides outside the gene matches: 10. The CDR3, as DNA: TGTGCCAGCAGTTCGAGACAGGGTGGGGAGTATGGCTACACCTTC. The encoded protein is CASSSRQGGEYGYTF.